Given below is one T cell receptor beta chain in context. What this receptor recognizes is not known. Base qualities are not recorded, but no much larger clone differs from it by a single base. The sample originates from a study of cytomegalovirus exposure and HLA in healthy donors listed by TCRdb under 2017. With respect to the entire study: An earlier analysis of 550 to 700 of the donors reported roughly 270 Gb of sequence data and some 100 million unique TCR beta sequences from roughly 200 million T cells. Because of strong linkage in the cohort, roughly 5 DR-DQ haplotypes were treated as single units for association and clustering. The study combined high-throughput TCR immunosequencing, statistical association of individual TCRs with disease status, and machine learning to predict cytomegalovirus infection status. Among roughly 400 genotyped donors of the cohort, an average of approximately 200,000 unique TCR beta nucleotide sequences was sequenced per donor, of which about 19% were non-productive. Using immunosequencing, the study profiled T cell repertoires from fewer than 700 subjects and related those repertoires to cytomegalovirus serostatus. Of the approximately 400 genotyped donors, approximately 80% were placed in the genetic ancestry cluster associated with self-reported Caucasian donors. In addition to the first cohort of 500 to 850 subjects, a separate validation cohort of 130 or so different subjects was used. In the later analysis, no new phenotypic data were used to find candidate immune exposures; instead, reliance was placed on TCR beta sequences and their occurrence across donors. Donor age, sex, ethnicity and CMV serostatus were collected together with the repertoire data. A later genetic analysis used genome-wide SNP genotypes for about 60% of the roughly 700 donors, treating that subset as a discovery cohort. A later analysis re-examined previously published TCR beta repertoires from more than 650 donors and added high-resolution HLA genotyping to investigate patterns of TCR occurrence. An early release that covered about 600 HLA-typed donors contained approximately 300 gigabases of sequencing data and 85 million to 100 million unique TCR sequences. To decide whether each TCR beta V gene segment behaved as functional or pseudogenic, an earlier analysis of some 600 of the donors relied on high-throughput TCR beta sequencing. HLA typing covered class I and class II loci at four-digit resolution. The number of donors typed differed by locus, with 629-630 for A, B, C, DRB1 and DQB1, roughly 520 for DQA1, 600 to 610 for DPA1, and over 400 for DPB1. All discovery cohort repertoires had been generated on a single sequencing platform. The study was designed to test whether signatures of past pathogen exposure could be identified by cataloging public T cell receptors.

The receptor library was made with the immunoSEQ multiplex PCR assay. The multiplex PCR relied on a mix of 60 forward primers for TCR Vbeta segments and 13 reverse primers for TCR Jbeta segments. The CDR3 region of rearranged TCR beta genes was amplified from genomic DNA with a multiplex PCR assay. Amplified TCR beta libraries were sequenced as 87-base-pair reads on the Illumina HiSeq System. The paper's data handling went like this. A later analysis tallied some 79 million unique TCR beta chains across the approximately 670 repertoires, and roughly 11 million of those chains were shared by two or more donors. Raw reads were error-corrected and collapsed into unique sequences by a nearest-neighbor algorithm in which closely related sequences were merged to remove PCR and sequencing errors. To assign V, D and J gene segments, CDR3 sequences were aligned to IMGT reference sequences. For a sequence to be retained, a match of at least six nucleotides was required to both a V gene segment and a J gene segment. Rearrangements were called productive when the CDR3 lacked stop codons and stayed in frame with V and J; all others were non-productive. CDR3 was defined by IMGT convention, running from the second conserved V-encoded cysteine to the conserved J-encoded phenylalanine. The earlier analysis of about 570 of the donors excluded any sequence lacking an unambiguous match to a single V gene segment. In an earlier analysis of several hundred of the donors, V segments were called functional above 56.7% productive rearrangements and were called segregating when the between-donor standard deviation exceeded 5%. To diagnose cytomegalovirus status from the catalog of TCR beta chain sequences, a statistical classification framework was built. In a later analysis, TCR nucleotide sequences were compared against IMGT/GENE-DB human TR gene sequences so that V and J genes could be assigned. A later analysis assigned CDR3 sequences and most-parsimonious VDJ recombination scenarios with the TCRdist pipeline. In a later analysis, each TCR beta chain was defined by its CDR3 amino acid sequence together with its V-gene family, and reads without a unique V-gene family were excluded. A later analysis removed several hundred highly shared, low-generation-probability nucleotide sequences to deal with suspected cross-contamination and a sequencing artifact. For each public chain, a later analysis derived a clonal expansion index from normalized ranks of inferred template counts within each repertoire. In a later analysis, generation probabilities were computed with a VDJ recombination model fitted to out-of-frame rearrangements, and the resulting probabilities were checked against IGoR. Hypergeometric tests were used in a later analysis to score TCR-TCR, TCR-HLA and TCR-CMV co-occurrence, with a repertoire-size bias correction applied to the TCR pairs. In a later analysis, false discovery rates were estimated by permuting HLA or CMV assignments 20 times. In a later analysis, co-occurring TCRs were grouped with DBSCAN, and TCRdist sequence similarity was added when clustering was performed within HLA-allele-positive subsets. Repertoires with fewer than 30,000 or more than 120,000 public chains, plus five repertoires with anomalous nucleotide sharing, were excluded from co-occurrence clustering. TCRdb holds this immuneACCESS table with in-frame rearrangements only. Some clones are missing; in checked studies, unresolved V genes explain under half, and the rest has no known cause. The V and J calls and clone size come from that table; D and trimming were worked out from the DNA. Present in this sample are some 150,000 clones, roughly 77% of which were seen just once. The top ten hold roughly 7.1% of the sample.

In total, just over 650 healthy bone marrow donors made up the cohort. At the time of sampling, every cohort member was nominally healthy, though immune exposures that went unrecorded were likely present. The donor was CMV seropositive and was included in the group of 250 to 300 seropositive cohort members. Every donor gave a peripheral blood sample, and the peripheral blood mononuclear cells from that sample were used for TCR beta sequencing. Genomic DNA extraction from the blood cell samples was performed with the Qiagen DNeasy Blood Extraction Kit. The full study reports these points: In a later analysis, TCR association rates were found to vary across HLA loci, with the most associated TCRs seen for DRB1 alleles and the fewest for HLA-C alleles. In a later genetic analysis, a missense DCLRE1C variant was associated with V-gene and J-gene trimming of TCR beta chains, and the association was replicated in an independent cohort. A later analysis associated approximately 17,000 TCR beta sequences with specific HLA alleles at a false discovery rate of 0.05. A later analysis found that HLA-associated TCR beta chains were more clonally expanded and had lower generation probabilities than equally common non-associated chains. A cluster of highly shared sequence variants was judged likely to represent a technical artifact of the sequencing pipeline. Most CMV-associated TCR beta chains appeared to be HLA-restricted in a later analysis, and the HLA associations seemed to be driven largely by CMV exposure. Broadly in line with IMGT annotations, most TCR beta V segments showed up in productive rearrangements about 90% or about 30% of the time in an earlier analysis of 587 of the donors. In both the original and validation cohorts, the classifier was reported to diagnose cytomegalovirus status with high specificity and sensitivity. The earlier analysis of 587 of the donors excluded about 16 rarely observed V segments, including chromosome 9 orphons, because counts were too low. Linkage disequilibrium might explain the correlated functional status among segregating V segments, but an unknown experimental factor could not be ruled out. When HLA alleles, especially DR and DQ, strongly co-occurred, TCR associations were difficult to assign to individual alleles. This cohort had only TCR beta chains sequenced, and the lack of alpha or paired-chain data limited which features could be detected. Some IMGT-functional V segments, including TRBV6-2 and TRBV6-3, could not be distinguished by the 87-base-pair reads and were therefore excluded. CMV serostatus was the only immune exposure information available for the cohort. Most TCR sequences were observed very rarely across donors, whereas some public TCRs were present in many individuals. According to a later analysis, parvovirus B19, influenza, CMV and Epstein-Barr virus appeared linked to several top co-occurrence clusters. The authors suggested that the approach could potentially be extended to other disease states and immunological phenotypes. HLA typing was unavailable for some donors at each locus, so association tests used only the typed subset. Compared with the approximately 670-donor mean, donors in an Asian-associated ancestry cluster had fewer N-insertions in productive TCRs, according to a later genetic analysis. Sequencing depth was assumed to be roughly uniform across donors in the presence/absence analyses, though that assumption may not hold. A further reported finding was that TCR beta sequences accurately predicted the HLA-A and HLA-B alleles for most subjects in the first cohort. A few of the identified cytomegalovirus-associated TCR beta chains were confirmed in vitro to be specific for cytomegalovirus antigens. The study gave a list of 150 to 200 TCR beta chains associated with cytomegalovirus.

Deletion took 3 bases off V and 7 bases off J, with a span of 10 bases between the germline ends. Taken from the germline V gene, the CDR1 and CDR2 loops are KGHSH and LQKENI. The CDR3 goes from the cysteine to the phenylalanine over 12 residues. Left in the record is the CDR3 DNA by itself, 36 bases read in frame from the first base. Sequenced input: PBMCs. The clonotype was recovered from a man aged 25 to 40 in good health and CMV-seropositive. The chain couples TRBV18 to TRBJ2-7; the D segment cannot be called with confidence. At the DNA level, the sequence is TGTGCCAGCTCACCGCAGGCTAAGGAGCAGTACTTC. It is translated as CASSPQAKEQYF.